Below are 22 T cell receptor beta chains sequenced from a single sample in a study of graft-versus-host responses after intestinal transplantation (dated by TCRdb to about 2021). Libraries were prepared through the immunoSEQ multiplex PCR assay. TCRdb took over this immuneACCESS table, retaining in-frame rearrangements with V and J assigned. Such tables are incomplete; in checked studies, under half of the missing clones stem from an unresolved V gene, and the remainder is unexplained. In this sample the table shows roughly 120,000 clones, roughly 96% of which occur a single time. Around 3% of the sample is taken by the ten largest. The time point label of this sample denotes: cells obtained before transplantation from donor or recipient. These receptors' antigens are unknown. The material was unstimulated CD8+ T cells sorted from spleen or lymph node cells, obtained before intestinal transplant. These receptors were obtained from a human donor who received an intestinal transplant.

This chain connects TRBV27 to TRBJ2-7; TRBD2 aligns across 10 bases. Germline CDR1 reads MNHEY; CDR2 reads SMNVEV (reference sequence). The V and J ends lost 3 bases and 4 bases, in that order; junction bases with no gene match: 3. The CDR3 covers 14 residues. CDR3 protein: CASSFGAGGYEQYF. CDR3 sequence (DNA): TGTGCCAGCAGTTTTGGAGCGGGAGGGTACGAGCAGTACTTC.

This chain links TRBV7-9 with TRBJ2-1; possible D gene TRBD1, 6 bases. The CDR3 is made up of 16 amino acids. The V gene lost 3 bases and the J gene lost 4 bases, with 16 bases spanning the gap. The germline gives CDR1 SEHNR, CDR2 FQNEAQ (reference sequence). CDR3 nucleotides: TGTGCCAGCAGCTTTCCTTCCGGGACACCTTACAATGAGCAGTTCTTC. As protein: CASSFPSGTPYNEQFF.

V is TRBV18 and J is TRBJ2-1; 8 positions match TRBD2. CDR1 KGHSH and CDR2 LQKENI come from the germline V gene. The V segment lost 3 bases and the J segment 0 bases; nucleotides outside the gene matches: 10. The CDR3 has 18 amino acids. CDR3 residues: CASSPLGLAASSYNEQFF. CDR3 nucleotide sequence: TGTGCCAGCTCACCCCTTGGACTAGCTGCTAGCTCCTACAATGAGCAGTTCTTC.

V and J are TRBV7-2 and TRBJ2-3, with unresolved D. Looked up from germline, CDR1 is SGHTA and CDR2 is FQGNSA. This CDR3 region has 12 residues. V lost 3 bases to trimming and J lost 6 bases, with 7 bases between them. Written as DNA, the CDR3 is TGTGCCAGCAGCTTGGCGATGGATACGCAGTATTTT. Translating it yields CASSLAMDTQYF.

The chain has TRBV14 and TRBJ2-7; 11 bases match TRBD1. The CDR3 has 18 residues. V trimming: 1 base; J trimming: 2 bases; junction bases outside the gene matches: 10. The germline CDR1 and CDR2 sequences are SGHDN and FVKESK. CDR3 DNA: TGTGCCAGCAGCCAAGGACCCAGCCCGGGACAGGGGGCCTACGAGCAGTACTTC. This codes for CASSQGPSPGQGAYEQYF.

The V and J genes are TRBV28 and TRBJ1-2; TRBD1 might be the D (5 bases). CDR1 MDHEN and CDR2 SYDVKM come from the germline V gene. Trimming cost V 10 bases and J 6 bases, with 15 bases left between them. CDR3 length: 12 amino acids. The CDR3 protein is CATVDIVHGYTF. The CDR3 DNA follows: TGTGCCACCGTGGACATTGTCCATGGCTACACCTTC.

The CDR3 loop reads CASSWTGGGVGTEAFF. Here the CDR3 DNA reads TGTGCCAGCAGCTGGACAGGGGGTGGTGTTGGCACTGAAGCTTTCTTT. This chain connects TRBV11-1 to TRBJ1-1, with TRBD1 identical over 10 bases. Trimming took 4 bases from V and 4 from J; bases not matched to a gene: 9. In germline, CDR1 is SGHAT, CDR2 FQDESV (reference sequence). CDR3 size: 16 residues.

This chain joins TRBV30 and TRBJ2-4, with TRBD2 matching over 8 bases. The CDR3 has 14 residues. CDR1 and CDR2 from the germline V gene are GTSNPN and SVGIG (reference sequence). CDR3 residues: CASTSAFSKNIQYF. CDR3 bases: TGTGCGTCGACTAGCGCTTTTAGCAAAAACATTCAGTACTTC.

The genes are TRBV27 and TRBJ2-7, with D perhaps matching TRBD1 or TRBD2 (6 bases each). Germline values: CDR1 MNHEY, CDR2 SMNVEV (reference sequence). V was shortened by 4 bases and J by 0 bases, with 25 bases between the two germline ends. The CDR3 has 19 amino acids. CDR3 region: CASSSMGGNRDTVSYEQYF. The CDR3, as DNA: TGTGCCAGCAGTTCGATGGGGGGAAACCGGGACACAGTCTCCTACGAGCAGTACTTC.

The chain couples TRBV9 to TRBJ2-1; TRBD2 agrees at 7 bases. CDR1 and CDR2 from the germline V gene are SGDLS and YYNGEE. Trimming removed 3 bases from V and 0 bases from J; junction bases left unmatched: 3. The CDR3 is 15 amino acids. DNA for the CDR3: TGTGCCAGCAGCGACAGCGGGAACTCCTACAATGAGCAGTTCTTC. It codes for CASSDSGNSYNEQFF.

This sequence joins TRBV4-1 and TRBJ2-7; 10 bases are shared with TRBD2. Germline-derived CDR1 and CDR2 are MGHRA and YSYEKL. The V gene end was trimmed by 4 bases and the J gene end by 4 bases; junction bases not matched to a gene: 7. The CDR3 has 15 residues. CDR3 in amino acids: CASSPLLTSGYEQYF. Written as DNA, the CDR3 is TGCGCCAGCAGCCCGCTATTGACTAGCGGGTACGAGCAGTACTTC.

As regards this clone: One junction end disagrees with the germline gene, perhaps due to a read error. This chain joins TRBV19 and TRBJ2-7; 7 positions match TRBD1. Germline lookup yields CDR1 LNHDA and CDR2 SQIVND (reference sequence). The CDR3 length is 15 residues. CDR3 in DNA: TGTGCCAGTAGTATTAGGCAGGGGGTGGTCTACGTGCAGCACTTC. Amino acid sequence: CASSIRQGVVYVQHF.

The gene calls are TRBV11-2 and TRBJ2-7; D assignment may be TRBD1 or TRBD2 (5 bases each). The CDR3 spans 12 residues. Germline values: CDR1 SGHAT, CDR2 FQNNGV. V lost 4 bases and J lost 6, with 10 bases in between. The CDR3 coding sequence is TGTGCCAGCAGCTCAACAGGAGGCGAGCAGTACTTC. This translates into CASSSTGGEQYF. Variable domain in full (rest from reference TRBV11-2 and TRBJ2-7): EAGVAQSPRYKIIEKRQSVAFWCNPISGHATLYWYQQILGQGPKLLIQFQNNGVVDDSQLPKDRFSAERLKGVDSTLKIQPAKLEDSAVYLCASSSTGGEQYFGPGTRLTVT.

V is TRBV7-2 and J is TRBJ2-5; D gene unclear. V lost 0 bases and J lost 5, with 13 bases in between. From germline, CDR1 is SGHTA and CDR2 FQGNSA. The CDR3 contains 15 residues. The DNA for the CDR3 is TGTGCCAGCAGCTTAGCATGGGTGTCGAAGGAGACCCAGTACTTC. Encoded protein: CASSLAWVSKETQYF.

This clone was picked up one time. The chain employs TRBV28 and TRBJ1-1; D gene ambiguous. CDR1 and CDR2 (germline): MDHEN, SYDVKM. The CDR3 extends over 15 amino acids. The V and J ends lost 3 bases and 1 base respectively, with 12 bases between them. The DNA of the CDR3 is TGTGCCAGCAGTTTTGGAGGAATGGGGAACACTGAAGCTTTCTTT. Protein product: CASSFGGMGNTEAFF.

The rearrangement joins TRBV15 to TRBJ2-7; D remains unclear. V lost 0 bases and J 3 bases, leaving 12 bases between the germline ends. The CDR3 loop spans 15 amino acids. Germline assignment: CDR1 LNHNV and CDR2 YYDKDF (reference sequence). The DNA of the CDR3 is TGTGCCACCAGCAGAGATAGGATCTCCCACTACGAGCAGTACTTC. Residues: CATSRDRISHYEQYF.

The rearrangement uses TRBV7-6 and TRBJ2-1, with a weak D call TRBD1 (5 bases). This CDR3 has 12 amino acids. Germline CDR1 SGHVS, CDR2 FNYEAQ. The V gene lost 5 bases and the J gene lost 7 bases, with 9 bases spanning the gap. This CDR3 is CASSPAGNEQFF. The CDR3, as DNA: TGTGCCAGCAGCCCTGCAGGGAATGAGCAGTTCTTC.

This clone was counted once. The V and J genes are TRBV27 and TRBJ2-2; 8 bases are a match to TRBD2. The CDR3 covers 18 residues. Germline CDR1 MNHEY, CDR2 SMNVEV (reference sequence). Trimming at V came to 5 bases and at J to 0 bases, leaving 11 bases not matched to a gene. The CDR3 protein is CASSPHPGGQPNTGELFF. The CDR3 nucleotides are TGTGCCAGCAGTCCCCATCCGGGGGGGCAGCCGAACACCGGGGAGCTGTTTTTT.

The chain links TRBV7-3 to TRBJ2-2; D is perhaps TRBD1 (6 bases). Germline CDR1 is SGHTA and CDR2 is FQGTGA. V was trimmed by 9 bases and J by 0 bases, leaving 8 bases between them. This CDR3 comprises 13 residues. CDR3 DNA: TGTGCCAGTCGGACAGCGAACACCGGGGAGCTGTTTTTT. Protein product: CASRTANTGELFF.

The chain links TRBV11-1 to TRBJ1-2; D is uncertain. CDR1 SGHAT and CDR2 FQDESV come from the germline V gene (reference sequence). Trimming pared 5 bases from V and 4 bases from J, leaving 17 bases between. The CDR3 consists of 15 residues. CDR3 in DNA: TGTGCCAGCAGCGACACCCGGGTCTTAGGCTATGGCTACACCTTC. Its translation: CASSDTRVLGYGYTF.

V and J are TRBV9 and TRBJ1-1; TRBD1 is a possible D gene (6 bases). Germline-derived CDR1 and CDR2 are SGDLS and YYNGEE. This CDR3 comprises 16 residues. V was cut by 0 bases and J by 0 bases, with 12 bases left in between. CDR3 nucleotides: TGTGCCAGCAGCGTAGATGATACAGGGATGAACACTGAAGCTTTCTTT. It specifies CASSVDDTGMNTEAFF.

This chain connects TRBV28 to TRBJ1-6; TRBD1 matches 11 bases. The CDR3 has 15 amino acids. The V and J ends lost 3 bases and 9 bases, in that order; junction bases with no gene match: 4. From germline, CDR1 is MDHEN and CDR2 SYDVKM. The CDR3 loop reads CASSLGTGGFSPLHF. As DNA, the CDR3 is TGTGCCAGCAGTTTGGGGACAGGGGGATTTTCACCCCTCCACTTT.